One and the same sample provided the 17 T cell receptor beta chains below, sequenced in a study of cytomegalovirus exposure and HLA in healthy donors. The PCR used 60 Vbeta and 13 Jbeta primers. The table came from immunoSEQ multiplex PCR; TCRdb's copy has only in-frame clones and leaves some out. The table shows some 110,000 clones, with roughly 80% occurring only once. The sequenced sample consisted of PBMCs. These receptors came from a man between 25 and 39 years old in good health and CMV-seronegative.

The V and J genes are TRBV4-3 and TRBJ2-2; tentative D call: TRBD1 (5 bases). Germline CDR1 reads LGHNA; CDR2 reads YSLEER. Trimming shortened V by 4 bases and J by 1 base, and 13 bases separated the two germline ends. The CDR3 is made up of 16 amino acids. CDR3 loop: CASSPEATVNTGELFF. DNA for the CDR3: TGCGCCAGCAGCCCAGAGGCGACAGTGAACACCGGGGAGCTGTTTTTT.

This sequence joins TRBV28 and TRBJ2-1; 8 bases are shared with TRBD2. There are 15 residues in the CDR3. The germline gives CDR1 MDHEN, CDR2 SYDVKM. The V and J ends lost 3 bases and 4 bases, in that order; junction bases with no gene match: 5. The CDR3 region is CASSFEAGVYNEQFF. CDR3 DNA: TGTGCCAGCAGTTTTGAAGCGGGGGTGTACAATGAGCAGTTCTTC.

This clone appeared a single time. The chain combines TRBV2 with TRBJ1-6, with 8 bases lining up with TRBD1. V was clipped by 4 bases and J by 10 bases; unmatched bases: 9. From germline, CDR1 is SNHLY and CDR2 FYNNEI. The CDR3 length is 15 residues. The CDR3: CASSGPQGAGSPLHF. CDR3 bases: TGTGCCAGCAGTGGACCCCAGGGGGCAGGATCACCCCTCCACTTT.

For the CDR3, the DNA is TGTGCCAGCACCCCACAGGGGAGCAGCAATCAGCCCCAGCATTTT. Protein: CASTPQGSSNQPQHF. The chain recombines TRBV6-6 with TRBJ1-5; TRBD1 agrees at 7 bases. The CDR3 extends over 15 amino acids. The germline V gene encodes CDR1 MNHNY and CDR2 SVGAGI (reference sequence). J gave up 1 base and V 7 bases, and 7 bases lay outside the gene matches.

The chain couples TRBV5-4 to TRBJ2-7; 9 bases match TRBD2. From germline, CDR1 is SGHNT and CDR2 YYREEE (reference sequence). The CDR3 extends over 14 amino acids. The trim removed 4 bases at V and 5 bases at J, leaving 7 bases unmatched. DNA of the CDR3: TGTGCCAGCAGCAAGGGGACTAGCCTCAACGAGCAGTACTTC. This gives the protein CASSKGTSLNEQYF.

This chain connects TRBV7-2 to TRBJ2-1, with D perhaps matching TRBD2 (7 bases). CDR1 is SGHTA, CDR2 FQGNSA, per germline. The CDR3 consists of 16 residues. V was trimmed by 4 bases and J by 8 bases, leaving 21 bases between them. The CDR3 spells CASSCLQGGDNDEQFF. CDR3 coding DNA: TGTGCCAGCAGCTGTCTACAGGGAGGGGATAACGATGAGCAGTTCTTC. Complete variable domain (other parts from reference TRBV7-2 and TRBJ2-1): GAGVSQSPSNKVTEKGKDVELRCDPISGHTALYWYRQSLGQGLEFLIYFQGNSAPDKSGLPSDRFSAERTGGSVSTLTIQRTQQEDSAVYLCASSCLQGGDNDEQFFGPGTRLTVL.

The chain combines TRBV9 with TRBJ1-2; a possible D gene is TRBD1 (5 bases). Germline CDR1 is SGDLS and CDR2 is YYNGEE. Between the trimmed V and J ends, which lost 0 bases and 5 bases, there was a span of 11 bases. This CDR3 is 14 amino acids long. The CDR3: CASSVALTDYGYTF. The CDR3 DNA sequence: TGTGCCAGCAGCGTAGCTTTGACAGATTATGGCTACACCTTC.

The chain combines TRBV29-1 with TRBJ2-7; D may be TRBD1 (5 bases). The CDR3 runs 13 residues. The V gene's germline CDR1 is SQVTM and CDR2 ANQGSEA. V was trimmed by 8 bases and J by 0 bases, leaving 14 bases between them. CDR3 in DNA: TGCAGCTTTAAACAGGTCACCTCCTACGAGCAGTACTTC. This gives the protein CSFKQVTSYEQYF.

This rearrangement joins TRBV10-2 to TRBJ1-2, with a possible D match to TRBD1 (6 bases). Germline CDR1 is WSHSY and CDR2 is SAAADI. The CDR3 is made up of 12 amino acids. With 7 bases removed from V and 6 bases from J, the gap between germline ends came to 12 bases. CDR3 protein: CASKRGADGYTF. DNA of the CDR3: TGCGCCAGCAAGCGGGGGGCGGATGGCTACACCTTC.

This chain connects TRBV30 to TRBJ1-1, with TRBD1 identical over 7 bases. The germline gives CDR1 GTSNPN, CDR2 SVGIG (reference sequence). The CDR3 is made up of 14 amino acids. The trim removed 3 bases at V and 4 bases at J, leaving 8 bases unmatched. The CDR3 nucleotides read TGTGCCTGGAGGACAGGGTTGAGAAGCACTGAAGCTTTCTTT. This codes for CAWRTGLRSTEAFF. The variable domain in full, with the rest retrieved from reference TRBV30 and TRBJ1-1, is SQTIHQWPATLVQPVGSPLSLECTVEGTSNPNLYWYRQAAGRGLQLLFYSVGIGQISSEVPQNLSASRPQDRQFILSSKKLLLSDSGFYLCAWRTGLRSTEAFFGQGTRLTVV.

In the case of this clone: The junction does not match germline at one end; this may be a read error. V gene TRBV7-9 combines with J gene TRBJ2-6; D may be TRBD1 (5 bases). CDR3 size: 13 residues. Germline lookup yields CDR1 SEHNR and CDR2 FQNEAQ (reference sequence). Written as DNA, the CDR3 is TGTGCCAGCAGCTTATCTGGGGCCAACGGCCTGACTTTC. The encoded protein is CASSLSGANGLTF.

DNA of the CDR3: TGTGCCAGCAGCGTCGGACAGGCCGCGGGCTATGGCTACACCTTC. Amino acids: CASSVGQAAGYGYTF. V usage is TRBV9 and J usage is TRBJ1-2, with 7 bases matching TRBD1. Looked up from germline, CDR1 is SGDLS and CDR2 is YYNGEE. The V segment lost 2 bases and the J segment 4 bases; nucleotides outside the gene matches: 8. The CDR3 contains 15 residues.

The CDR3 coding sequence is TGTGCCAGCAGCCAAGATAGGGGGAGACAGCCCCAGCATTTT. Translated, it gives CASSQDRGRQPQHF. This chain joins TRBV4-2 and TRBJ1-5; tentative D call: TRBD1 (6 bases). Germline CDR1 LGHNA, CDR2 YNFKEQ. V lost 0 bases and J lost 7, with 10 bases in between. There are 14 residues in the CDR3.

J is TRBJ1-6 and V is TRBV7-9; 8 nucleotides match TRBD1. V shed 6 bases and J 8 bases; nucleotides not matched to a gene: 6. There are 14 residues in the CDR3. Germline loops: CDR1 SEHNR, CDR2 FQNEAQ (reference sequence). CDR3 coding DNA: TGTGCCAGCAGGCAGACAGGGGAGCATTCACCCCTCCACTTT. It codes for CASRQTGEHSPLHF.

About this clone: Relative to the germline gene, one junction end is altered; a read error may explain this. V gene TRBV7-9 combines with J gene TRBJ2-6; possible D gene TRBD1, 5 bases. The CDR3 loop spans 14 amino acids. In germline, CDR1 is SEHNR, CDR2 FQNEAQ (reference sequence). The CDR3 nucleotides are TGTGCCAGCAGCTTTCACTCTGGGGCCAACGGCCTGACTTTC. It codes for CASSFHSGANGLTF.

The rearrangement joins TRBV5-1 to TRBJ2-5, with a tentative D call TRBD1 (7 bases). This CDR3 has 15 amino acids. The germline gives CDR1 SGHRS, CDR2 YFSETQ. V lost 1 base and J 4 bases, leaving 14 bases between the germline ends. Here the CDR3 DNA reads TGCGCCAGCAGCTTGAGGAGGGGGCAACGAGAGACCCAGTACTTC. Its translation: CASSLRRGQRETQYF.

Only one count was recorded for this clone. This sequence joins TRBV6-1 and TRBJ2-3; TRBD1 is a possible D gene (6 bases). There are 13 residues in the CDR3. The germline V gene has CDR1 MNHNS and CDR2 SASEGT. V gave up 6 bases and J gave up 3 bases, with 10 bases separating them. This CDR3 reads CASSRGLTDTQYF. The DNA of the CDR3 is TGTGCCAGCAGCAGGGGTTTGACAGATACGCAGTATTTT.